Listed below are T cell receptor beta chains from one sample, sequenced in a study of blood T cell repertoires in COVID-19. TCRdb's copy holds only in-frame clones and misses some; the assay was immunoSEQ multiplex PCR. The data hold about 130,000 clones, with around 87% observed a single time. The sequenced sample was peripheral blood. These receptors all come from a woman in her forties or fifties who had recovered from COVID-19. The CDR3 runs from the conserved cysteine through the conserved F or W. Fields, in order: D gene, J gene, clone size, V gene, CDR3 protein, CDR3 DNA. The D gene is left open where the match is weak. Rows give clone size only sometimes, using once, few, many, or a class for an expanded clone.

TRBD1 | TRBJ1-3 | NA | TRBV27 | CARHLPDRELAGNTIYF | TGTGCCAGGCACCTCCCCGACAGGGAGCTAGCTGGAAACACCATATATTTT
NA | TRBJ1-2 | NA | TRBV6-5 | CASSPDSGGYGYTF | TGTGCCAGCAGTCCGGACAGCGGAGGCTATGGCTACACCTTC
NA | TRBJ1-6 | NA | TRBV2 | CASSVARGGSPLHF | TGTGCCAGCAGTGTGGCCAGGGGTGGCTCACCCCTCCACTTT
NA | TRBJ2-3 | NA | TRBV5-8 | CASSHRTYTDTQYF | TGTGCCAGCTCCCACCGAACCTACACAGATACGCAGTATTTT
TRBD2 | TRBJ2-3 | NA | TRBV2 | CASSDSGGFTDTQYF | TGTGCCAGCAGTGATAGCGGGGGGTTCACAGATACGCAGTATTTT
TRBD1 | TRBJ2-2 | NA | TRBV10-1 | CASSTTGGAGTGELFF | TGCGCCAGCAGTACCACAGGGGGCGCGGGCACCGGGGAGCTGTTTTTT
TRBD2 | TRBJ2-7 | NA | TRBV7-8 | CASSLTGTSGNYEQYF | TGTGCCAGCAGCTTAACCGGGACTAGCGGAAACTACGAGCAGTACTTC
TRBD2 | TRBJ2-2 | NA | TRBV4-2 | CASSQAAGVSTGELFF | TGTGCCAGCAGCCAAGCCGCGGGAGTAAGCACCGGGGAGCTGTTTTTT
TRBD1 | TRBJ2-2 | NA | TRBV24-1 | CATSDTTGGAGNTGELFF | TGTGCCACCAGTGATACGACAGGGGGCGCGGGAAACACCGGGGAGCTGTTTTTT
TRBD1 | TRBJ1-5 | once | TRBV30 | CAWSVSGYRGRGVDQPQHF | TGTGCCTGGAGTGTAAGTGGGTACAGGGGGCGAGGAGTAGATCAGCCCCAGCATTTT
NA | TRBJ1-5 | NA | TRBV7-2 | CASRSGYSNQPQHF | TGTGCCAGCAGATCGGGGTATAGCAATCAGCCCCAGCATTTT
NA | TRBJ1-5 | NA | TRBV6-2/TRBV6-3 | CASSFTGRGNQPQHF | TGTGCCAGCAGTTTTACAGGGCGCGGCAATCAGCCCCAGCATTTT
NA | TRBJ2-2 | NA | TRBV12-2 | CASRPTGELFF | TGTGCAAGTCGCCCAACCGGGGAGCTGTTTTTT
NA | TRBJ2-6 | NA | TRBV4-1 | CASSQGAPVKATSSGANVLTF | TGCGCCAGCAGCCAAGGAGCGCCGGTAAAGGCCACCTCCTCTGGGGCCAACGTCCTGACTTTC
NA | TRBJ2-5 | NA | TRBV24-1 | CATSDPRQGGETQYF | TGTGCCACCAGTGATCCCCGACAGGGAGGAGAGACCCAGTACTTC
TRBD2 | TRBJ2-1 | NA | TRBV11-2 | CASSPQTSNSAEQFF | TGTGCCAGCAGCCCCCAGACTAGCAATTCGGCCGAGCAGTTCTTC
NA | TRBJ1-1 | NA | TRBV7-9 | CASQGPMNTEAFF | TGTGCCAGCCAGGGCCCGATGAACACTGAAGCTTTCTTT
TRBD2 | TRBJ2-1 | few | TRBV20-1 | CSASLSGSTDEQFF | TGCAGTGCTAGTCTTAGCGGGAGTACAGATGAGCAGTTCTTC
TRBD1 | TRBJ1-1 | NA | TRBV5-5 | CASSLEQDRRTEAFF | TGTGCCAGCAGCCTCGAACAGGACAGGCGAACTGAAGCTTTCTTT
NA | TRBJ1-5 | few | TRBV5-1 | CASSLYPVNQPQHF | TGCGCCAGCAGCTTGTACCCAGTCAATCAGCCCCAGCATTTT
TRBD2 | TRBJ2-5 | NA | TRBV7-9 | CASSLAGTSGSDQYF | TGTGCCAGCAGCTTAGCTGGAACTAGCGGCTCAGACCAGTACTTC
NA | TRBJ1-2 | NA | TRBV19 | CASSIGLADRRTF | TGTGCCAGTAGTATAGGGTTAGCGGACCGCCGCACCTTC
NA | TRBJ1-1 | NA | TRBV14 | CASSQGVITEAFF | TGTGCCAGCAGCCAAGGTGTCATCACTGAAGCTTTCTTT
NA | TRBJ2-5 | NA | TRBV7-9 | CASSKRLGETQYF | TGTGCCAGCAGCAAACGACTGGGAGAGACCCAGTACTTC
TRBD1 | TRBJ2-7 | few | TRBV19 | CASSIRQGSYEQYF | TGTGCCAGTAGTATACGACAGGGGAGTTACGAGCAGTACTTC
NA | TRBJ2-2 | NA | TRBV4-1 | CASSQEVGTPTGELFF | TGCGCCAGCAGCCAAGAGGTCGGGACACCAACCGGGGAGCTGTTTTTT
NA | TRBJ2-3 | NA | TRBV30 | CAWSVLPYSTQYF | TGTGCCTGGAGTGTACTCCCGTACAGTACGCAGTATTTT
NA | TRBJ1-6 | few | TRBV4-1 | CASRRDSSPLHF | TGCGCCAGCAGACGAGACAGTTCACCCCTCCACTTT
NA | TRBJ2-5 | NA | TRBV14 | CASSPGVASGARETQYF | TGTGCCAGCAGCCCCGGAGTAGCTTCTGGGGCGAGGGAGACCCAGTACTTC
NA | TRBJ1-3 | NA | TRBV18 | CASSAFTRENSGNTIYF | TGTGCCAGCTCCGCCTTCACCCGGGAGAACTCTGGAAACACCATATATTTT
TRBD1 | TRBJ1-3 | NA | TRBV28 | CASTPGGWVNTIYF | TGTGCCAGCACCCCAGGGGGGTGGGTAAACACCATATATTTT
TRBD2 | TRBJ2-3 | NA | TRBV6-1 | CASSVQLVPAGGAQYF | TGTGCCAGCAGTGTCCAACTAGTCCCCGCGGGAGGTGCGCAGTATTTT
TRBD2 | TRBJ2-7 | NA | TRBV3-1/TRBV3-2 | CASSHRLAGAFEQYF | TGTGCCAGCAGCCATCGGCTAGCGGGAGCCTTCGAGCAGTACTTC
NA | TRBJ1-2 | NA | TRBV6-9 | CASSYSTLGPGNYGYTF | TGTGCCAGCAGTTATTCGACCCTGGGGCCGGGCAACTATGGCTACACCTTC
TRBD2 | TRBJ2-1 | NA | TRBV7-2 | CASSPGSGRPSGQFF | TGTGCCAGCAGCCCAGGGAGCGGGAGGCCCTCTGGGCAGTTCTTC
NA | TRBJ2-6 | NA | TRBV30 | CAYLGGRFGANVLTF | TGTGCCTACCTCGGCGGGCGTTTTGGGGCCAACGTCCTGACTTTC
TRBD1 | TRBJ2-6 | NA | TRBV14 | CASRRTGAGANVLTF | TGTGCCAGCAGACGAACAGGGGCCGGGGCCAACGTCCTGACTTTC
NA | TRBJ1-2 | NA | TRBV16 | CASSQQRGDYGYTF | TGTGCCAGCAGCCAGCAGCGGGGGGACTATGGCTACACCTTC
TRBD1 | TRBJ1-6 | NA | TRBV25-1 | CASSASGTGYNSPLHF | TGTGCCAGCAGTGCCTCCGGGACAGGGTATAATTCACCCCTCCACTTT
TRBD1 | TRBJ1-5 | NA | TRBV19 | CASRTGVRNQPQHF | TGTGCCAGTCGCACAGGGGTACGCAATCAGCCCCAGCATTTT
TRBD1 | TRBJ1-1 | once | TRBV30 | CAWRPTGELTEAFF | TGTGCCTGGAGACCGACAGGGGAACTCACTGAAGCTTTCTTT
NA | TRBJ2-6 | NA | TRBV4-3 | CASSPRSGANVLTF | TGCGCCAGCAGCCCGCGAAGTGGGGCCAACGTCCTGACTTTC
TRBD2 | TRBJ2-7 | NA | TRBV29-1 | CSVGLAGPYEQYF | TGCAGCGTTGGACTAGCGGGACCCTACGAGCAGTACTTC
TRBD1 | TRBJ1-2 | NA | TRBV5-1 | CASKTGTEYGYTF | TGCGCCAGCAAAACCGGGACAGAGTATGGCTACACCTTC
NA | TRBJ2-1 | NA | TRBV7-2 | CASSLVAGISYNEQFF | TGTGCCAGCAGCTTAGTTGCCGGGATCTCCTACAATGAGCAGTTCTTC
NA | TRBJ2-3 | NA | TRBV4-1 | CASSQQEADTQYF | TGCGCCAGCAGCCAGCAGGAGGCGGATACGCAGTATTTT
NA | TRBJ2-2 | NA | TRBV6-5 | CASSYSRGWELFF | TGTGCCAGCAGTTACTCCCGGGGATGGGAGCTGTTTTTT
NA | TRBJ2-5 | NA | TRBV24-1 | CATILAPETQYF | TGTGCCACCATTCTAGCCCCGGAGACCCAGTACTTC
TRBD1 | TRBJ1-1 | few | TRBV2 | CASKRQGTEAFF | TGTGCCAGCAAAAGACAGGGGACTGAAGCTTTCTTT
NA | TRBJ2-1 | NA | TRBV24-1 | CATAGRALGALNEQFF | TGTGCCACCGCGGGGCGGGCCCTTGGGGCCCTCAATGAGCAGTTCTTC
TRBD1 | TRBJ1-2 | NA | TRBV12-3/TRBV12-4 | CASRYRGGYTF | TGTGCCAGCAGATACAGGGGTGGCTACACCTTC
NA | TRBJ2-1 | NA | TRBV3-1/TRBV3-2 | CASSQEDWGQKYNEQFF | TGTGCCAGCAGCCAAGAGGATTGGGGACAAAAGTACAATGAGCAGTTCTTC
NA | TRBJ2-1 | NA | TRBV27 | CASSSNPYGGRTYNEQFF | TGTGCCAGCAGTTCCAACCCTTACGGGGGGCGAACCTACAATGAGCAGTTCTTC
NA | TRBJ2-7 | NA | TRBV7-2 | CASSFSRYEQYF | TGTGCCAGCAGCTTCAGTCGCTACGAGCAGTACTTC
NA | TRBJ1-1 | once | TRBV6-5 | CASKAGPVNTEAFF | TGTGCCAGCAAGGCGGGGCCTGTGAACACTGAAGCTTTCTTT
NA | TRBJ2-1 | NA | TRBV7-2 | CASSITRGNEQFF | TGTGCCAGCAGCATAACTAGAGGGAATGAGCAGTTCTTC
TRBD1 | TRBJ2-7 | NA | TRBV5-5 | CASSRGTAVTYEQYF | TGTGCCAGCAGCCGAGGGACAGCTGTCACCTACGAGCAGTACTTC
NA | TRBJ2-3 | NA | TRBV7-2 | CASSFLDTQYF | TGTGCCAGCAGCTTCTTAGATACGCAGTATTTT
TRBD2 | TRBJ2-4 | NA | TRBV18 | CASSPPSNLAGGRNIQYF | TGTGCCAGCTCACCCCCCTCGAACCTAGCGGGAGGTAGGAACATTCAGTACTTC
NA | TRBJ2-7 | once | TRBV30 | CACNGGGVEQYF | TGTGCCTGTAACGGGGGTGGGGTCGAGCAGTACTTC